This T cell receptor beta chain was identified in a study of cytotoxic CD8 clonotypes in ibrutinib-treated CLL. Study background: Complete response was seen in 2 patients and partial in around 24; about twelve progressed and 14 stayed remitted after a median around 68 months.

For this clone: No antigen is known for it.

Sequencing used immunoSEQ multiplex PCR; TCRdb keeps in-frame clones, though not all of them. The sample records more than 140,000 clones, 70% to 85% being singletons. Study outcomes and limitations: Clonotypes that were public were uncommon, and they contracted or stayed stable on treatment.

There are 16 residues in the CDR3. Germline V CDR1 and CDR2: SGDLS, YYNGEE. V was pared by 4 bases and J by 3 bases, with 12 bases of the junction left unmatched. The chain has TRBV9 and TRBJ2-7, with 8 bases fitting TRBD2. The sample in question was PBMCs, obtained after 12 months of ibrutinib treatment. The sequence derives from a human donor with chronic lymphocytic leukemia. The CDR3 reads CASSPRSAGGLYEQYF. CDR3 DNA sequence: TGTGCCAGCAGCCCTCGGTCCGCGGGGGGCCTCTACGAGCAGTACTTC.